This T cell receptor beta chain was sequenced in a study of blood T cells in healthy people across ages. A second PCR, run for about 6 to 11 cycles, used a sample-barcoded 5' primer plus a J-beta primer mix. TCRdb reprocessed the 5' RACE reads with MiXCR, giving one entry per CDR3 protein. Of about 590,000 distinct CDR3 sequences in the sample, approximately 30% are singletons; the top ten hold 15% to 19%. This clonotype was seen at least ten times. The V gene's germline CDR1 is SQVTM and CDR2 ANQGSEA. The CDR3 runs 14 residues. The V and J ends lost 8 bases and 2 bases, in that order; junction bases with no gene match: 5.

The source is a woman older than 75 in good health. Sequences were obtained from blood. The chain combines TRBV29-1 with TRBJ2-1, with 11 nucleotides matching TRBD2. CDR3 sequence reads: CSTTSGVTYNEQFF. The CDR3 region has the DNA TGCAGCACGACTAGCGGGGTCACCTACAATGAGCAGTTCTTC.